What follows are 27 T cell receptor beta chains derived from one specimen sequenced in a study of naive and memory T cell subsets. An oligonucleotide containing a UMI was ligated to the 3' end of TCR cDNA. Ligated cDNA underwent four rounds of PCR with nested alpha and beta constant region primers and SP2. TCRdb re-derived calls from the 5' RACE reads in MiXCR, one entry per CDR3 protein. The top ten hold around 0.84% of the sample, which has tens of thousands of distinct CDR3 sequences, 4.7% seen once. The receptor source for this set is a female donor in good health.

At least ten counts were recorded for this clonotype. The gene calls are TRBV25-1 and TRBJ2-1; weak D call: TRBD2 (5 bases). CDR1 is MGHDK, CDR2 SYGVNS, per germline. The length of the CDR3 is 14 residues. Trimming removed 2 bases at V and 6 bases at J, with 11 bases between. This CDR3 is CASSERAGSNEQFF. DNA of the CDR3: TGTGCCAGCAGTGAAAGGGCTGGGAGCAATGAGCAGTTCTTC.

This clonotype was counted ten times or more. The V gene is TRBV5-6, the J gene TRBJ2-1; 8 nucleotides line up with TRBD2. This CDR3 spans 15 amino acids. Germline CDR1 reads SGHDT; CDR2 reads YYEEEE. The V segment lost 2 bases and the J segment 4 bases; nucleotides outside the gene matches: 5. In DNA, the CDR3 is TGTGCCAGCAGCTTTCGAGCGGGAGCATACAATGAGCAGTTCTTC. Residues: CASSFRAGAYNEQFF.

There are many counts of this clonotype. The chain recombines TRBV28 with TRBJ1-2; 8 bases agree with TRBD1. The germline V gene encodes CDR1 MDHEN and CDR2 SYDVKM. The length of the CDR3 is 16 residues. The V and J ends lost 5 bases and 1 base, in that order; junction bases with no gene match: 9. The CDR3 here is CASSPVGRGLNYGYTF. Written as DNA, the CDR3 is TGTGCCAGCAGTCCCGTCGGCAGGGGGCTTAACTATGGCTACACCTTC.

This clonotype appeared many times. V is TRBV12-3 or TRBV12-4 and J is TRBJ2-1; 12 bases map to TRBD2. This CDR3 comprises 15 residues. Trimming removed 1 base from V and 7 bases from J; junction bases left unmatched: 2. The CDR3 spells CASSLGLAGGNEQFF. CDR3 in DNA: TGTGCCAGCAGTTTAGGCCTAGCGGGAGGGAATGAGCAGTTCTTC.

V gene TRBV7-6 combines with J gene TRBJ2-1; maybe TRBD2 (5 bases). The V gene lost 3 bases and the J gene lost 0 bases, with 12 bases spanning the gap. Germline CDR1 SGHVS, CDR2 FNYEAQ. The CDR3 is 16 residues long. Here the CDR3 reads CASSLGRGSSYNEQFF. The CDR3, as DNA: TGTGCCAGCAGCTTGGGTCGGGGTAGCTCCTACAATGAGCAGTTCTTC.

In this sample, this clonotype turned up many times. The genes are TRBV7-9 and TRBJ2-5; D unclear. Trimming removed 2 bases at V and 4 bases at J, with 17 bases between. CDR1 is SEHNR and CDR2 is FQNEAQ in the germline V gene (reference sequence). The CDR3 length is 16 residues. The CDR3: CASSLRLTYVVETQYF. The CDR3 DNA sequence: TGTGCCAGCAGCTTACGCCTAACCTATGTCGTAGAGACCCAGTACTTC.

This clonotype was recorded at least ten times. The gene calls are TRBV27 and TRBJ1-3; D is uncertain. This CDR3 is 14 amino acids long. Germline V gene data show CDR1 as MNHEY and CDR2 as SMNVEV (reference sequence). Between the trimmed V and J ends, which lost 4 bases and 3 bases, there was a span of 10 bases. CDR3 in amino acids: CASSSHAGGNTIYF. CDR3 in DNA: TGTGCCAGCAGTTCCCACGCAGGTGGAAACACCATATATTTT.

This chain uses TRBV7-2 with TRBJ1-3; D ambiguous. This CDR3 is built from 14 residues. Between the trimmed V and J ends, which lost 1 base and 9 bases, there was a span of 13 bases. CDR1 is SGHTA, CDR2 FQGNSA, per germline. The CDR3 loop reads CASSLDQILSTIYF. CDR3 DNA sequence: TGTGCCAGCAGCTTAGACCAAATCCTCAGCACCATATATTTT.

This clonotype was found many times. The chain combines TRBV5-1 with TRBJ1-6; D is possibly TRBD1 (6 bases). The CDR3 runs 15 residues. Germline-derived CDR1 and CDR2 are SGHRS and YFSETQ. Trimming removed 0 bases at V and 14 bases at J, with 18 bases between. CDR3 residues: CASSLVGGRDLSLHF. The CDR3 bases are TGCGCCAGCAGCTTGGTAGGGGGGCGAGATCTATCCCTCCACTTT.

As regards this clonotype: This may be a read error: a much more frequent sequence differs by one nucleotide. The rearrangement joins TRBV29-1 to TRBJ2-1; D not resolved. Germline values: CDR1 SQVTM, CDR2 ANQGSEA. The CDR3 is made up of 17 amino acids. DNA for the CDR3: TGCAGCATTGAGTGGGTGACTCGCGCCTCTTATTCCAATGAGCAGTTCTTC. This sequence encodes CSIEWVTRASYSNEQFF.

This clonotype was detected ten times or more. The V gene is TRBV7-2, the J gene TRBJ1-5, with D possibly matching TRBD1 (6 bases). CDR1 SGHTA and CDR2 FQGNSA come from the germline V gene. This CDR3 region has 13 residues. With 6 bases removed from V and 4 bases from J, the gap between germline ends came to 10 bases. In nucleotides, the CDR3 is TGTGCCAGCAGTCGGACAGCGAATCAGCCCCAGCATTTT. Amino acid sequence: CASSRTANQPQHF.

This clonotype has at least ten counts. The CDR3 here is CATSREGGGYYEQYF. CDR3 nucleotide sequence: TGTGCCACCAGCAGAGAGGGAGGAGGGTACTACGAGCAGTACTTC. The chain joins TRBV15 to TRBJ2-7; D might be TRBD2 (6 bases). CDR3 length: 15 residues. Germline loops: CDR1 LNHNV, CDR2 YYDKDF (reference sequence). Trimming stripped 0 bases from V and 3 bases from J, with 12 bases between.

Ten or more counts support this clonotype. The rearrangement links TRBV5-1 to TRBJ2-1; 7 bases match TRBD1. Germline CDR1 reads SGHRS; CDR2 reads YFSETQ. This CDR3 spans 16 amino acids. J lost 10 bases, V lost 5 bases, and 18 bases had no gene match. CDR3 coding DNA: TGCGCCAGCAGGCCTTGGACTCTTTCCCTAGGGGGCGAGCAGTTCTTC. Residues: CASRPWTLSLGGEQFF.

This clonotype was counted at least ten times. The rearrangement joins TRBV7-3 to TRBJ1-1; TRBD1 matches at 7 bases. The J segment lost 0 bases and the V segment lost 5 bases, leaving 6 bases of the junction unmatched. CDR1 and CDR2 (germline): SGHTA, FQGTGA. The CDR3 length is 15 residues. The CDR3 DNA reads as TGTGCCAGCAGCGCGCGACAGGGTATGAACACTGAAGCTTTCTTT. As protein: CASSARQGMNTEAFF.

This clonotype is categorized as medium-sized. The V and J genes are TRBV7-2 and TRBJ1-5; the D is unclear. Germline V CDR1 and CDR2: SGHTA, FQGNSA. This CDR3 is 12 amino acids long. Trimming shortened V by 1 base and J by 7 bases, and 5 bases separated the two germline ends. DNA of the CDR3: TGTGCCAGCAGCTTAGGGTGGCAGCCCCAGCATTTT. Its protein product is CASSLGWQPQHF.

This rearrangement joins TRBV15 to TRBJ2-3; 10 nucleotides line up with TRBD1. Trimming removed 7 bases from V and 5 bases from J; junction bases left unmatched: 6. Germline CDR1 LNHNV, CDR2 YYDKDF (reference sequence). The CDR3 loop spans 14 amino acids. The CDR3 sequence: CATTRTGGLDTQYF. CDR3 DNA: TGTGCCACCACGCGGACAGGGGGTTTAGATACGCAGTATTTT. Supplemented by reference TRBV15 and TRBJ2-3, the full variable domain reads DAMVIQNPRYQVTQFGKPVTLSCSQTLNHNVMYWYQQKSSQAPKLLFHYYDKDFNNEADTPDNFQSRRPNTSFCFLDIRSPGLGDTAMYLCATTRTGGLDTQYFGPGTRLTVL.

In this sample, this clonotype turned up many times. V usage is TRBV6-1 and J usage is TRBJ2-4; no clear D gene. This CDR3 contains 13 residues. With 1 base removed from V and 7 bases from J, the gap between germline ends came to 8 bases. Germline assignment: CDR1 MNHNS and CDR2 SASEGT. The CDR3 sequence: CASSEVWFNIQYF. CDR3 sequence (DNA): TGTGCCAGCAGTGAAGTGTGGTTCAACATTCAGTACTTC.

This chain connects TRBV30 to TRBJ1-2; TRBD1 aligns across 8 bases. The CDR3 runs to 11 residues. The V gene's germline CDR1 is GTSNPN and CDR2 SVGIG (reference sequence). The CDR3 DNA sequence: TGTGCTTCCGGACAGGGTCGGGGCTACACCTTC. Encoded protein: CASGQGRGYTF.

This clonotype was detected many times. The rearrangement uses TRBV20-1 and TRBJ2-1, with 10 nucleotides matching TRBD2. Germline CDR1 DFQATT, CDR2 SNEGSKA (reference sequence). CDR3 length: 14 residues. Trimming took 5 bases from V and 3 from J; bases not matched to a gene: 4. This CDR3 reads CSAGSGRDYNEQFF. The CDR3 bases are TGCAGTGCTGGGAGCGGGAGGGACTACAATGAGCAGTTCTTC.

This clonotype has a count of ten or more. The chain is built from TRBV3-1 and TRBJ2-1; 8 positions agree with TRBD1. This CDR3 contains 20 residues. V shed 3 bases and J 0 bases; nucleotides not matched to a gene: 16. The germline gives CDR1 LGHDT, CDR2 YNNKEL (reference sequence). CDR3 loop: CASSHRGTGPGLFSYNEQFF. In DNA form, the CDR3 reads TGTGCCAGCAGCCACAGAGGGACAGGACCGGGACTCTTCTCCTACAATGAGCAGTTCTTC.

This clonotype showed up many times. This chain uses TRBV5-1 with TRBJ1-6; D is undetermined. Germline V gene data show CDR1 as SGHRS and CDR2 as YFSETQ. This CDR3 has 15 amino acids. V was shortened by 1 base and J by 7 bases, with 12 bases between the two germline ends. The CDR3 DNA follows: TGCGCCAGCAGCTTGCCGGGGTCCAGGAATTCACCCCTCCACTTT. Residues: CASSLPGSRNSPLHF.

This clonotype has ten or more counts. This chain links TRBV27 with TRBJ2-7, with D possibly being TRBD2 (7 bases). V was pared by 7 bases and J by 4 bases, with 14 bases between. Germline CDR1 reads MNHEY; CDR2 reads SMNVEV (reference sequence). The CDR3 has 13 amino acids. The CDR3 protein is CASMKGGAYEQYF. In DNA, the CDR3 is TGTGCCAGCATGAAAGGGGGGGCGTACGAGCAGTACTTC.

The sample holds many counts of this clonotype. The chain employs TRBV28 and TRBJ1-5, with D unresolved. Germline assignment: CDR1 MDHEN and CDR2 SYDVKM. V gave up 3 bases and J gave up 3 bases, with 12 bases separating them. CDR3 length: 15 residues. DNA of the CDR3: TGTGCCAGCAGTTTTTATGGCAGAGACAATCAGCCCCAGCATTTT. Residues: CASSFYGRDNQPQHF.

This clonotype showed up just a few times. The CDR3 bases are TGCAGCGTCGCGCAAGGGTTGAACACTGAAGCTTTCTTT. It yields the protein CSVAQGLNTEAFF. V usage is TRBV29-1 and J usage is TRBJ1-1; D unresolved. V lost 6 bases and J 0 bases, leaving 11 bases between the germline ends. Germline V gene data show CDR1 as SQVTM and CDR2 as ANQGSEA. The CDR3 extends over 13 amino acids.

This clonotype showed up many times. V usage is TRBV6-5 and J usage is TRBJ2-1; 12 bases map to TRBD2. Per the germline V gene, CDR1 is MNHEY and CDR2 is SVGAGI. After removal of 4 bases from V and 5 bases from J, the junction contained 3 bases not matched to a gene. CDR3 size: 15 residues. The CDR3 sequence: CASSSLAGGNNEQFF. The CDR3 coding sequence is TGTGCCAGCAGTTCCCTAGCGGGAGGGAACAATGAGCAGTTCTTC.

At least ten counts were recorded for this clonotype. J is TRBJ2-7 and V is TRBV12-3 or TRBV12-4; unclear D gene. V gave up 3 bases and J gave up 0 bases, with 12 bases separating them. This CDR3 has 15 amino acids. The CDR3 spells CASSFSAQSSYEQYF. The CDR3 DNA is TGTGCCAGCAGTTTTTCGGCACAGAGCTCCTACGAGCAGTACTTC.

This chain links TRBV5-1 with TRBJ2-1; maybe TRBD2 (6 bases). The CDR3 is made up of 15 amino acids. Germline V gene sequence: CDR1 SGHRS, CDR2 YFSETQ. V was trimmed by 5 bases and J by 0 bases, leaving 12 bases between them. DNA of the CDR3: TGCGCCAGCAGATCTAGCGCAGGCTCCTACAATGAGCAGTTCTTC. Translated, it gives CASRSSAGSYNEQFF.